The 20 T cell receptor beta chains below all came from one sample that was sequenced in a study of T-cell memory formation after mild COVID-19. TCRdb independently ran MiXCR on the 5' RACE reads; one entry per CDR3 protein. The top ten hold about 3.3% of the sample, which has about 150,000 distinct CDR3 sequences, 13% seen once. The sequenced sample consisted of PBMCs or a T cell subset sorted from them (not recorded which). The origin of the receptors is a young man who had mild COVID-19 (a few samples of this study predate the infection). Cell type and time point are not known.

This clonotype has just a few counts. This sequence joins TRBV2 and TRBJ2-3; D not certain. This CDR3 has 11 residues. The germline gives CDR1 SNHLY, CDR2 FYNNEI. Trimming removed 3 bases from V and 6 bases from J, with 4 bases in between. The CDR3 loop is CASSDLDTQYF. The CDR3 DNA is TGTGCCAGCAGTGATTTGGATACGCAGTATTTT.

V is TRBV20-1 and J is TRBJ1-5; weak D call: TRBD1 (5 bases). Germline CDR1 reads DFQATT; CDR2 reads SNEGSKA (reference sequence). The CDR3 length is 16 residues. The V end lost 5 bases, the J end lost 0 bases, and 17 bases lay between the germline ends. In DNA form, the CDR3 reads TGCAGTGCTGAAATCCGGGGCGTCGATAGCAATCAGCCCCAGCATTTT. Protein sequence: CSAEIRGVDSNQPQHF.

This clonotype occurred many times. The V call is TRBV7-2, the J call TRBJ2-3, with 8 bases aligning to TRBD2. The CDR3 runs to 15 residues. The germline V gene encodes CDR1 SGHTA and CDR2 FQGNSA. V was pared by 11 bases and J by 0 bases, with 10 bases of the junction left unmatched. The CDR3 loop is CAERGPGSSTDTQYF. The CDR3, as DNA: TGTGCCGAGCGGGGGCCGGGCTCTAGCACAGATACGCAGTATTTT.

This clonotype occurred a few times. The chain couples TRBV6-4 to TRBJ1-2; D is perhaps TRBD1 (5 bases). This CDR3 region has 15 residues. The ends were cut back, 3 bases at V and 7 bases at J, with 18 bases in the middle. From germline, CDR1 is MRHNA and CDR2 SNTAGT. CDR3 DNA sequence: TGTGCCAGCAGTGAGAATATGGGGGTCTCGTCTGGCTACACCTTC. Protein: CASSENMGVSSGYTF.

The chain is built from TRBV7-2 and TRBJ2-5; 14 bases fit TRBD2. Germline CDR1 SGHTA, CDR2 FQGNSA. Unmatched junction bases numbered 4, after V lost 5 bases and J lost 2 bases. The CDR3 extends over 16 amino acids. The CDR3 bases are TGTGCCAGCAGCAACCGACTAGCGGGGGGGCAAGAGACCCAGTACTTC. As protein: CASSNRLAGGQETQYF.

CDR3 in DNA: TGCAGCGTTGAAATAGGGGGGGACAGGTGGTCCTACGAGCAGTACGTC. Translated: CSVEIGGDRWSYEQYV. The V and J genes are TRBV29-1 and TRBJ2-7; D possibly corresponds to TRBD1 (8 bases). The CDR3 has 16 residues. V was clipped by 2 bases and J by 1 base, with 18 bases between them. Germline loops: CDR1 SQVTM, CDR2 ANQGSEA.

The CDR3 here is CASSARRGSEQYV. The DNA for the CDR3 is TGTGCCAGCAGCGCCCGGCGGGGGAGCGAGCAGTACGTC. The V call is TRBV7-2, the J call TRBJ2-7; TRBD2 matches at 7 bases. V dropped 5 bases and J dropped 6; count of bases not matched to a gene: 7. The germline V gene has CDR1 SGHTA and CDR2 FQGNSA. This CDR3 is built from 13 residues.

As regards this clonotype: A much bigger clone sits one base away, suggesting this may be a read error. This CDR3 fails to terminate in the conserved phenylalanine or tryptophan, so it likely reflects a read error. This sequence joins TRBV28 and TRBJ2-5; D gene ambiguous. The germline V gene has CDR1 MDHEN and CDR2 SYDVKM. With 7 bases removed from V and 3 bases from J, the gap between germline ends came to 9 bases. The CDR3 is 12 residues long. DNA of the CDR3: TGTGCCAGCAACGAGGCTGAAGAGACCCAGTACTTA. Encoded protein: CASNEAEETQYL.

This clonotype has a handful of counts. This chain links TRBV20-1 with TRBJ2-5; 8 bases are a match to TRBD1. The CDR3 runs to 14 residues. V gave up 2 bases and J gave up 4 bases; unmatched junction bases: 6. From germline, CDR1 is DFQATT and CDR2 SNEGSKA (reference sequence). CDR3 in amino acids: CSARSWTGLETQYF. The CDR3 region has the DNA TGCAGTGCTAGATCCTGGACAGGGCTAGAGACCCAGTACTTC.

This chain joins TRBV12-3 or TRBV12-4 and TRBJ2-2, with a tentative D call TRBD1 (6 bases). V was pared by 3 bases and J by 4 bases, with 12 bases between. The CDR3 length is 15 residues. CDR3: CASSLRGKPTGELFF. In DNA, the CDR3 is TGTGCCAGCAGTTTGAGGGGGAAGCCCACCGGGGAGCTGTTTTTT.

This clonotype was picked up a small number of times. J is TRBJ1-2 and V is TRBV25-1; D gene ambiguous. CDR1 and CDR2 from the germline V gene are MGHDK and SYGVNS. The CDR3 is made up of 10 amino acids. Trimming took 4 bases from V and 12 from J, leaving 9 bases between them. This chain's CDR3 is CASSALCDTF. The CDR3 DNA reads TGTGCCAGCAGTGCCCTGTGTGACACCTTC.

The table lists this clonotype with a few counts. The V call is TRBV6-5, the J call TRBJ1-5; perhaps TRBD1 as D (6 bases). The germline CDR1 and CDR2 sequences are MNHEY and SVGAGI. This CDR3 spans 15 amino acids. V was trimmed by 1 base and J by 4 bases, leaving 11 bases between them. The CDR3 DNA sequence: TGTGCCAGCAGTTACTATCGGGGGCCGAATCAGCCCCAGCATTTT. The encoded protein is CASSYYRGPNQPQHF.

This clonotype occurred once. V is TRBV11-3 and J is TRBJ2-3; D perhaps matches TRBD1 (5 bases). The V gene's germline CDR1 is SGHNT and CDR2 YENEEA. The germline V and J ends were trimmed by 1 base and 6 bases, with 11 bases remaining between them. The CDR3 is 14 amino acids. CDR3 in amino acids: CASSLGGPDDTQYF. The CDR3 DNA is TGTGCCAGCAGCTTAGGGGGCCCTGACGATACGCAGTATTTT. Looking up the rest from reference TRBV11-3 and TRBJ2-3 gives the full variable domain: EAGVVQSPRYKIIEKKQPVAFWCNPISGHNTLYWYLQNLGQGPELLIRYENEEAVDDSQLPKDRFSAERLKGVDSTLKIQPAELGDSAVYLCASSLGGPDDTQYFGPGTRLTVL.

This clonotype has a handful of counts. V is TRBV15 and J is TRBJ2-6; D is unresolved. The germline V gene encodes CDR1 LNHNV and CDR2 YYDKDF (reference sequence). CDR3 length equals 15 residues. Trimming stripped 3 bases from V and 4 bases from J, with 10 bases between. CDR3 nucleotide sequence: TGTGCCACCAGCAGGGGGAACGCCGGGGCCAACGTCCTGACTTTC. Translating gives CATSRGNAGANVLTF.

The V and J genes are TRBV5-1 and TRBJ2-5; D gene uncertain. The CDR3 has 14 residues. Germline V gene data show CDR1 as SGHRS and CDR2 as YFSETQ. V lost 2 bases to trimming and J lost 0 bases, with 8 bases between them. DNA of the CDR3: TGCGCCAGCAGCTTTGGATCGTACCAAGAGACCCAGTACTTC. Its protein product is CASSFGSYQETQYF.

This clonotype was seen more than once but under ten times. The chain joins TRBV20-1 to TRBJ2-3; no clear D gene. The CDR3 has 16 residues. CDR1 DFQATT and CDR2 SNEGSKA come from the germline V gene (reference sequence). V gave up 0 bases and J gave up 2 bases, with 15 bases separating them. CDR3 residues: CSARDLPLPYTDTQYF. In nucleotides, the CDR3 is TGCAGTGCTAGAGATCTCCCCTTACCCTACACAGATACGCAGTATTTT.

The chain carries TRBV11-2 and TRBJ1-3, with D possibly matching TRBD1 (5 bases). This CDR3 is 13 amino acids long. Germline V gene data show CDR1 as SGHAT and CDR2 as FQNNGV. V lost 8 bases to trimming and J lost 1 base, with 9 bases between them. This chain's CDR3 is CASWGLSGNTIYF. CDR3 sequence (DNA): TGTGCCAGCTGGGGCCTGTCTGGAAACACCATATATTTT.

This clonotype turned up a few times. The chain links TRBV5-1 to TRBJ2-3; D may correspond to TRBD1 or TRBD2 (6 bases each). The CDR3 is 15 amino acids. Trimming shortened V by 0 bases and J by 6 bases, and 14 bases separated the two germline ends. CDR1 SGHRS and CDR2 YFSETQ come from the germline V gene. The CDR3 here is CASSLEWGAEDTQYF. The CDR3 nucleotides read TGCGCCAGCAGCTTGGAGTGGGGGGCGGAGGATACGCAGTATTTT.

This chain joins TRBV4-1 and TRBJ1-1; no definite D call. Deletions cut 2 bases from V and 4 bases from J, with 11 bases between. Germline values: CDR1 MGHRA, CDR2 YSYEKL. The CDR3 loop spans 14 amino acids. CDR3 nucleotides: TGCGCCAGCAGCCAACCCAACAGAGCCACTGAAGCTTTCTTT. This encodes CASSQPNRATEAFF.

V and J are TRBV12-3 or TRBV12-4 and TRBJ1-2; D unresolved. The V end lost 2 bases, the J end lost 6 bases, and 19 bases lay between the germline ends. The CDR3 spans 16 residues. The CDR3 protein is CASSLRLRAERHGYTF. The CDR3 bases are TGTGCCAGCAGTTTAAGGTTGCGCGCGGAGAGGCATGGCTACACCTTC.